This record concerns one T cell receptor beta chain sequence. Original processing notes: By means of reference gene primer amplification, nucleated cell counts were estimated. Produced via immunoSEQ multiplex PCR; TCRdb's table is partial and in-frame only. That table is the source of V, J and clone size, and D and trimming were worked out from the DNA. Of over 120,000 clones in the sample, about 80% are singletons; the top ten hold about 3.5%. Germline V CDR1 and CDR2: SQVTM, ANQGSEA. The CDR3 is made up of 15 amino acids. Trimming at V came to 4 bases and at J to 2 bases, leaving 10 bases not matched to a gene. The sample is drawn from a study of blood T cell repertoires in COVID-19. On the study more broadly: The analysed material was cDNA or gDNA that came from T cells, B-cell-depleted T cells, or PBMCs.

This clonotype was obtained from a man between 65 and 80 years old who had recovered from COVID-19. Sequencing was performed on peripheral blood. The rearrangement joins TRBV29-1 to TRBJ2-7, with TRBD1 matching 8 bases. The CDR3 protein is CSVVGTGELPYEQYF. CDR3 DNA sequence: TGCAGCGTTGTGGGGACAGGTGAATTACCCTACGAGCAGTACTTC.